This T cell receptor beta chain derives from a study of tissue T cells after allogeneic stem cell transplantation. Findings of the study overall: Which tissue TCRs were alloreactive or antigen-specific was not determined. Some clones might be persisting host cells.

For this clone: Antigen specificity is unknown. The genes and germline here are from mouse. The missing CDR3 end, 1 residue past where the read stops, is filled in from the germline J gene.

Germline-derived CDR1 and CDR2 are SGHND and FRSKSL. The V segment lost 6 bases and the J segment 4 bases; nucleotides outside the gene matches: 5. The CDR3 covers 13 residues. The method was immunoSEQ multiplex PCR; TCRdb's version includes in-frame clones alone and lacks a portion of them. The sample lists tens of thousands of clones; about three quarters were seen once. Material for sequencing was sorted cells pooled from one or two spleens. The chain links TRBV15 to TRBJ2-7, with TRBD2 identical over 8 bases. This clonotype was sampled from a pool of C57BL/6 mice in good health. The DNA read from the CDR3 is TGTGCCAGCAGCTGGGGGGCCACTTATGAACAGTAC. It yields the protein CASSWGATYEQY. The entire CDR3 is CASSWGATYEQYF. Full variable domain (remainder filled in from reference TRBV15 and TRBJ2-7): DAGVTQTPRHEVAEKGQTIILKCEPVSGHNDLFWYRQTKIQGLELLSYFRSKSLMEDGGAFKDRFKAEMLNSSFSTLKIQPTEPKDSAVYLCASSWGATYEQYFGPGTRLTVL.